Listed below are T cell receptor beta chains from one sample, sequenced in a study of control samples from healthy donors and cancer patients. The table came from immunoSEQ multiplex PCR; TCRdb's copy has only in-frame clones and leaves some out. Among approximately 120,000 clones listed, roughly 87% were seen once. The specimen sequenced was blood. The receptors shown here come from a man between 18 and 35 years old in good health. Each CDR3 is given with its conserved first and last residue. The D gene is left open where the match is weak. Size values are once, few and many counts, or a class for expanded clones, and some rows have none.

d_gene	abundance	v_gene	j_gene	CDR3aa	CDR3nt
.	.	TRBV2	TRBJ1-4	CASSGNGVANEKLFF	TGTGCCAGCAGTGGCAACGGGGTTGCTAATGAAAAACTGTTTTTT
.	few	TRBV18	TRBJ2-1	CASSPRESSYNEQFF	TGTGCCAGCTCACCACGGGAGAGCTCCTACAATGAGCAGTTCTTC
.	once	TRBV28	TRBJ1-5	CASSFSQPQRAQHF	TGTGCCAGCAGTTTCTCACAGCCCCAGAGGGCCCAGCATTTT
TRBD2	.	TRBV2	TRBJ2-7	CASSPLAIFDEQYF	TGTGCCAGCAGTCCACTAGCGATTTTCGACGAGCAGTACTTC
TRBD2	.	TRBV7-9	TRBJ2-7	CASSSFVGFQRDRYEQYF	TGTGCCAGCAGCTCATTCGTAGGGTTCCAGCGGGATCGGTACGAGCAGTACTTC
.	.	TRBV7-2	TRBJ2-1	CASSLNSNEQFF	TGTGCCAGCAGCTTAAATAGCAATGAGCAGTTCTTC
.	few	TRBV7-3	TRBJ2-1	CASSPHRLSYNEQFF	TGTGCCAGCAGCCCCCACCGGCTCTCCTACAATGAGCAGTTCTTC
.	.	TRBV6-2/TRBV6-3	TRBJ1-3	CASSYKGGGGNTIYF	TGTGCCAGCAGTTATAAAGGTGGTGGTGGAAACACCATATATTTT
TRBD2	.	TRBV5-1	TRBJ2-1	CASSSGTTYNEQFF	TGCGCCAGCAGCTCCGGGACTACATACAATGAGCAGTTCTTC
.	.	TRBV6-5	TRBJ1-1	CASSTYSGQGAFF	TGTGCCAGCAGTACTTACTCGGGGCAGGGAGCTTTCTTT
TRBD2	.	TRBV29-1	TRBJ2-3	CSVEDRLAAVTDTQYF	TGCAGCGTTGAAGATCGGCTAGCGGCTGTCACAGATACGCAGTATTTT
.	.	TRBV7-6	TRBJ1-6	CASSESSRNFYNSPLHF	TGTGCCAGCAGCGAATCTAGCAGGAATTTTTATAATTCACCCCTCCACTTT
TRBD1	.	TRBV5-6	TRBJ1-6	CASSIWTGANSPLHF	TGTGCCAGCAGCATCTGGACAGGGGCAAATTCACCCCTCCACTTT
TRBD1	.	TRBV28	TRBJ2-2	CASVPPGTGFPGELFF	TGTGCCAGCGTTCCACCCGGGACAGGGTTCCCCGGGGAGCTGTTTTTT
TRBD1	.	TRBV2	TRBJ2-1	CASSQGARDEQFF	TGTGCCAGCAGCCAGGGGGCTCGGGATGAGCAGTTCTTC
TRBD1	.	TRBV10-3	TRBJ2-7	CAIRWDRGLEQYF	TGTGCCATCAGGTGGGACAGGGGTCTCGAGCAGTACTTC
TRBD1	.	TRBV2	TRBJ1-5	CASSPGTASNQPQHF	TGTGCCAGCAGTCCGGGGACAGCTAGCAATCAGCCCCAGCATTTT
TRBD1	once	TRBV5-6	TRBJ1-6	CASSIGQGRNSPLHF	TGTGCCAGCAGCATTGGACAGGGTAGGAATTCACCCCTCCACTTT
.	.	TRBV6-6	TRBJ1-2	CASSYSESSNRLGYTF	TGTGCCAGCAGTTACTCCGAAAGCTCGAATCGGCTTGGCTACACCTTC
TRBD2	.	TRBV14	TRBJ2-7	CASSLGGGTYEQYF	TGTGCCAGCAGCCTGGGCGGGGGAACCTACGAGCAGTACTTC
TRBD1	.	TRBV7-9	TRBJ2-3	CASSLGDSPRDTQYF	TGTGCCAGCAGCTTAGGGGACAGCCCTAGAGATACGCAGTATTTT
.	.	TRBV6-6	TRBJ1-1	CASRETPNTEAFF	TGTGCCAGCCGGGAGACACCGAACACTGAAGCTTTCTTT
.	few	TRBV6-5	TRBJ1-2	CASSYSRSTDGYTF	TGTGCCAGCAGTTACTCGAGATCAACGGATGGCTACACCTTC
TRBD2	few	TRBV12-5	TRBJ2-3	CASAKAGGVHTQYF	TGTGCTAGTGCCAAAGCGGGAGGAGTACATACGCAGTATTTT
.	.	TRBV6-1	TRBJ2-7	CASSEAGGEQYF	TGTGCCAGCAGTGAAGCGGGGGGCGAGCAGTACTTC
TRBD2	.	TRBV7-2	TRBJ2-1	CASSLVSSGIHEQFF	TGTGCCAGCAGCTTAGTCTCTAGCGGGATACATGAGCAGTTCTTC
TRBD1	.	TRBV30	TRBJ2-5	CAWGNGQGWEEAQYF	TGTGCCTGGGGAAATGGACAGGGATGGGAAGAGGCCCAGTACTTC
TRBD1	.	TRBV4-3	TRBJ1-2	CASSQGGQPNYGYTF	TGCGCCAGCAGCCAAGGGGGACAGCCTAACTATGGCTACACCTTC
.	.	TRBV6-6	TRBJ2-7	CASSYGEASEQYF	TGTGCCAGCAGTTACGGTGAGGCGAGCGAGCAGTACTTC
TRBD2	.	TRBV10-3	TRBJ2-1	CACLAGGGNEQFF	TGTGCCTGTCTAGCGGGAGGGGGGAATGAGCAGTTCTTC
.	.	TRBV5-1	TRBJ1-4	CASSRVGENEKLFF	TGCGCCAGCAGCCGCGTGGGAGAGAATGAAAAACTGTTTTTT
.	.	TRBV6-6	TRBJ2-5	CASSYPLGLNQETQYF	TGTGCCAGCAGTTACCCCCTCGGACTGAACCAAGAGACCCAGTACTTC
TRBD1	.	TRBV12-3/TRBV12-4	TRBJ1-1	CASRRQGEGEAFF	TGTGCCAGCAGGAGACAGGGCGAGGGTGAAGCTTTCTTT
TRBD1	.	TRBV2	TRBJ1-1	CASKTTGEAFF	TGTGCCAGCAAAACGACAGGGGAAGCTTTCTTT
.	.	TRBV14	TRBJ2-2	CASSHRQETPNTGELFF	TGTGCCAGCAGCCACCGACAGGAAACCCCGAACACCGGGGAGCTGTTTTTT
.	.	TRBV21-1	TRBJ2-7	CASSSSRDRVPYEQYF	TGTGCCAGCAGCTCTAGTAGAGACAGGGTCCCATACGAGCAGTACTTC
.	.	TRBV5-8	TRBJ1-4	CASSDGRAPGGANEKLFF	TGTGCCAGCAGCGACGGACGGGCTCCCGGGGGAGCTAATGAAAAACTGTTTTTT
.	once	TRBV10-1	TRBJ1-6	CASSETGTSHSPLHF	TGCGCCAGCAGCGAGACCGGGACATCCCACTCACCCCTCCACTTT
TRBD2	.	TRBV2	TRBJ2-5	CASTPRGTKQETQYF	TGTGCCAGCACTCCCCGGGGGACTAAACAAGAGACCCAGTACTTC
TRBD2	.	TRBV6-5	TRBJ2-1	CASHGLAGVNEQFF	TGTGCCAGCCACGGACTAGCGGGAGTGAATGAGCAGTTCTTC
.	.	TRBV21-1	TRBJ2-7	CASSNHRDARRGEQYF	TGTGCCAGCAGCAATCACCGGGACGCCCGGAGAGGCGAGCAGTACTTC
.	.	TRBV7-9	TRBJ2-1	CASSLEVGTGLYNEQFF	TGTGCCAGCAGCTTAGAGGTCGGGACGGGGCTATACAATGAGCAGTTCTTC
TRBD1	.	TRBV27	TRBJ1-2	CASTPLGQGEGQGYTF	TGTGCCAGCACCCCTCTCGGACAGGGGGAGGGTCAAGGCTACACCTTC
.	.	TRBV6-2/TRBV6-3	TRBJ1-2	CASSSSGYYGYTF	TGTGCCAGCAGTTCCTCAGGGTACTATGGCTACACCTTC
.	once	TRBV7-2	TRBJ1-2	CASSPSGVAHGYTF	TGTGCCAGCAGCCCCTCGGGCGTCGCACATGGCTACACCTTC
TRBD1	.	TRBV7-9	TRBJ2-1	CASSRTGGEYNEQFF	TGTGCCAGCAGCCGGACAGGTGGAGAGTACAATGAGCAGTTCTTC
.	.	TRBV14	TRBJ2-7	CASSQAGTRLYEQYF	TGTGCCAGCAGCCAAGCGGGGACTCGACTCTACGAGCAGTACTTC
TRBD2	.	TRBV19	TRBJ2-2	CASSTGGTSGQNTGELFF	TGTGCCAGTAGTACAGGGGGGACTAGCGGGCAAAACACCGGGGAGCTGTTTTTT
.	.	TRBV11-2	TRBJ2-5	CASSLNVGAAVETQYF	TGTGCCAGCAGCTTAAACGTGGGGGCAGCAGTGGAGACCCAGTACTTC
TRBD2	.	TRBV5-1	TRBJ2-3	CASGEGSTDTQYF	TGCGCCAGCGGGGAGGGCAGCACAGATACGCAGTATTTT
.	.	TRBV5-6	TRBJ1-6	CASSRTLGNSPLHF	TGTGCCAGCAGCCGGACACTAGGGAATTCACCCCTCCACTTT
.	.	TRBV5-4	TRBJ2-5	CASSLALEETQYF	TGTGCCAGCAGCTTGGCGCTCGAGGAGACCCAGTACTTC
.	.	TRBV11-2	TRBJ1-6	CASSPRGIYNSPLHF	TGTGCCAGCAGCCCTAGGGGGATCTATAATTCACCCCTCCACTTT